A single sample gave rise to the 30 T cell receptor beta chains below, sequenced in a study of T cells in Graves' hyperthyroidism and ophthalmopathy. Using RNA transcripts as the source, TCR beta CDR3 regions were amplified. Carried out on the TCR CDR3, a first-round RT-PCR used the HTBI primer set. MiXCR, run by TCRdb on the multiplex PCR reads, gives a single entry per CDR3 protein. The sample lists about 740,000 distinct CDR3 sequences; approximately 15% were seen once. Material for sequencing was blood. These receptors came from a woman between 18 and 29 years old with Graves' hyperthyroidism.

V gene TRBV6-5 combines with J gene TRBJ1-4, with TRBD1 matching 7 bases. CDR3 length: 15 residues. CDR1 is MNHEY and CDR2 is SVGAGI in the germline V gene. J lost 3 bases, V lost 2 bases, and 3 bases had no gene match. The DNA for the CDR3 is TGTGCCAGCAGTTACGGGACAGCGTCTAATGAAAAACTGTTTTTT. This gives the protein CASSYGTASNEKLFF.

This clonotype was picked up a small number of times. V is TRBV5-1 and J is TRBJ2-1; 12 bases map to TRBD2. Unmatched junction bases numbered 4, after V lost 1 base and J lost 8 bases. This CDR3 has 15 residues. The germline CDR1 and CDR2 sequences are SGHRS and YFSETQ. The CDR3 coding sequence is TGCGCCAGCAGCTTGATGACTAGCGGGGGAGATGAGCAGTTCTTC. Translation: CASSLMTSGGDEQFF.

V and J are TRBV20-1 and TRBJ1-1; TRBD1 aligns across 9 bases. Germline lookup yields CDR1 DFQATT and CDR2 SNEGSKA (reference sequence). This CDR3 comprises 13 residues. V was clipped by 4 bases and J by 5 bases; unmatched bases: 5. The CDR3 is CSATGQGTTEAFF. As DNA, the CDR3 is TGCAGTGCTACGGGACAGGGAACAACTGAAGCTTTCTTT.

This clonotype showed up many times. The genes are TRBV12-3 or TRBV12-4 and TRBJ2-1, with TRBD2 identical over 7 bases. CDR3 length: 17 amino acids. V shed 5 bases, J shed 4 bases, and the junction held 14 bases outside the gene matches. CDR3 in amino acids: CASSPDRASGKYNEQFF. The CDR3 nucleotides read TGTGCCAGCAGTCCTGATAGGGCAAGCGGGAAGTACAATGAGCAGTTCTTC.

This clonotype has a count of ten or more. The V call is TRBV2, the J call TRBJ2-7, with TRBD2 matching 11 bases. The length of the CDR3 is 16 residues. Germline values: CDR1 SNHLY, CDR2 FYNNEI. V dropped 8 bases and J dropped 3; count of bases not matched to a gene: 12. The CDR3 region is CASLATETSGNYEQYF. The CDR3 DNA sequence: TGTGCCAGCCTTGCAACCGAGACTAGCGGGAACTACGAGCAGTACTTC. Full variable domain (outside the CDR3, taken from reference TRBV2 and TRBJ2-7): EPEVTQTPSHQVTQMGQEVILRCVPISNHLYFYWYRQILGQKVEFLVSFYNNEISEKSEIFDDQFSVERPDGSNFTLKIRSTKLEDSAMYFCASLATETSGNYEQYFGPGTRLTVT.

There are many counts of this clonotype. The chain carries TRBV6-5 and TRBJ1-2; 7 positions agree with TRBD1. In germline, CDR1 is MNHEY, CDR2 SVGAGI. CDR3 size: 14 residues. J lost 8 bases, V lost 2 bases, and 8 bases had no gene match. For the CDR3, the DNA is TGTGCCAGCAGTTACCTCGACAGGGCGAGGGGCTACACCTTC. Amino acid sequence: CASSYLDRARGYTF.

In this sample, this clonotype turned up a few times. This rearrangement joins TRBV10-1 to TRBJ1-5, with 8 nucleotides matching TRBD1. Germline CDR1 and CDR2: WNHNN and SYGVQD (reference sequence). The CDR3 has 15 residues. V lost 3 bases, J lost 4 bases, and 5 bases stayed unmatched. CDR3 DNA sequence: TGCGCCAGCAGTGACGGACAGGGTACTAATCAGCCCCAGCATTTT. It encodes CASSDGQGTNQPQHF.

This clonotype was observed many times. This rearrangement joins TRBV10-3 to TRBJ2-5, with D possibly being TRBD1 (5 bases). CDR3 length: 14 residues. Trimming pared 10 bases from V and 1 base from J, leaving 16 bases between. Germline CDR1 is ENHRY and CDR2 is SYGVKD. In nucleotides, the CDR3 is TGTGCCACCGCCTCACCCCAGGGCCAAGAGACCCAGTACTTC. Translation gives CATASPQGQETQYF.

This clonotype was observed at least ten times. This chain's CDR3 is CASTSLGYTEAFF. Written as DNA, the CDR3 is TGTGCCAGTACCTCCTTGGGGTACACTGAAGCTTTCTTT. The chain uses TRBV19 and TRBJ1-1; D not resolved. The CDR3 is 13 residues long. Germline CDR1 is LNHDA and CDR2 is SQIVND (reference sequence). The germline V and J ends were trimmed by 7 bases and 3 bases, with 12 bases remaining between them.

The sample holds many counts of this clonotype. The V gene is TRBV7-6, the J gene TRBJ2-7; perhaps D is TRBD1 or TRBD2 (5 bases each). The V end was cut by 1 base, the J end by 6 bases, with 13 bases between. CDR3 length: 14 amino acids. Germline V gene sequence: CDR1 SGHVS, CDR2 FNYEAQ. The CDR3 spells CASSLGGPRGEQYF. In DNA form, the CDR3 reads TGTGCCAGCAGCTTAGGGGGACCAAGGGGCGAGCAGTACTTC.

The chain recombines TRBV3-1 with TRBJ2-2; TRBD2 matches at 9 bases. CDR3 length: 15 residues. The germline CDR1 and CDR2 sequences are LGHDT and YNNKEL (reference sequence). After removal of 5 bases from V and 9 bases from J, the junction contained 10 bases not matched to a gene. The CDR3 sequence is CASSSPGLALRELFF. CDR3 nucleotides: TGTGCCAGCAGCTCGCCGGGACTAGCATTGAGGGAGCTGTTTTTT.

There are a few counts of this clonotype. The chain joins TRBV5-1 to TRBJ1-6; tentative D call: TRBD1 (5 bases). The CDR3 has 16 residues. CDR1 is SGHRS and CDR2 is YFSETQ in the germline V gene. V lost 2 bases, J lost 7 bases, and 16 bases lay in between. The CDR3 sequence: CASSLASAGTNSPLHF. CDR3 DNA sequence: TGCGCCAGCAGCTTAGCGTCCGCGGGGACGAATTCACCCCTCCACTTT.

The table lists this clonotype with many counts. The chain combines TRBV13 with TRBJ2-1, with 11 bases lining up with TRBD2. The CDR3 extends over 19 amino acids. The V gene's germline CDR1 is PRHDT and CDR2 FYEKMQ (reference sequence). J gave up 0 bases and V 4 bases, and 11 bases lay outside the gene matches. The CDR3 is CASSSAWGLADSSYNEQFF. CDR3 sequence (DNA): TGTGCCAGCAGCTCTGCATGGGGACTAGCGGATTCCTCCTACAATGAGCAGTTCTTC.

This clonotype has at least ten counts. The CDR3 DNA sequence: TGTGCCAGCAGCTTAGTCGAGATCCAAGAGACCCAGTACTTC. Translating it yields CASSLVEIQETQYF. The chain uses TRBV11-2 and TRBJ2-5; D gene unclear. Per the germline V gene, CDR1 is SGHAT and CDR2 is FQNNGV. Deletions cut 1 base from V and 1 base from J, with 7 bases between. The CDR3 runs to 14 residues.

This clonotype was observed at least ten times. The chain combines TRBV5-1 with TRBJ2-1; 9 bases fit TRBD2. CDR1 SGHRS and CDR2 YFSETQ come from the germline V gene. CDR3 length equals 16 residues. With 4 bases clipped from V and 3 bases from J, the junction kept 8 bases outside the gene matches. CDR3 sequence: CASSTEGLAVYNEQFF. CDR3 DNA sequence: TGCGCCAGCAGCACGGAGGGACTAGCCGTCTACAATGAGCAGTTCTTC.

Only one count was recorded for this clonotype. This chain uses TRBV20-1 with TRBJ2-4; D gene unclear. Per germline, CDR1 DFQATT and CDR2 SNEGSKA (reference sequence). The CDR3 is made up of 13 amino acids. V was clipped by 6 bases and J by 1 base, with 10 bases between them. CDR3 loop: CSAGSRAKNIQYF. The CDR3 DNA reads as TGCAGTGCCGGATCCCGTGCCAAAAACATTCAGTACTTC.

This clonotype was seen only a few times. The V call is TRBV7-9, the J call TRBJ1-2, with 9 bases aligning to TRBD1. Looked up from germline, CDR1 is SEHNR and CDR2 is FQNEAQ (reference sequence). The ends lost 4 bases at V and 6 bases at J; junction bases unmatched: 3. CDR3 length: 13 amino acids. In DNA, the CDR3 is TGTGCCAGCAGCTCGACAGGGGGTCATGGCTACACCTTC. Amino acid sequence: CASSSTGGHGYTF.

This clonotype was counted at least ten times. The chain couples TRBV12-3 or TRBV12-4 to TRBJ2-5; 13 nucleotides match TRBD2. V shed 5 bases, J shed 5 bases, and the junction held 5 bases outside the gene matches. This CDR3 has 15 residues. DNA of the CDR3: TGTGCCAGCAGTGAACTAGCGGGAGGGCCGGAGACCCAGTACTTC. Protein: CASSELAGGPETQYF.

This clonotype was seen many times. The J gene is TRBJ2-3, the V gene TRBV28, with D perhaps assigned TRBD1 or TRBD2 (6 bases each). Germline values: CDR1 MDHEN, CDR2 SYDVKM. The CDR3 totals 14 residues. The CDR3 spells CALGGQLAADTQYF. The CDR3 DNA reads TGTGCTCTGGGGGGCCAATTGGCGGCAGATACGCAGTATTTT.

This clonotype was picked up many times. The CDR3 sequence: CASRETGTADYGYTF. The CDR3 DNA sequence: TGTGCCAGCAGGGAAACCGGGACAGCTGACTATGGCTACACCTTC. The chain recombines TRBV27 with TRBJ1-2; TRBD1 matches 7 bases. The CDR3 totals 15 residues. V gave up 6 bases and J gave up 3 bases; unmatched junction bases: 10. Germline loops: CDR1 MNHEY, CDR2 SMNVEV (reference sequence).

The chain links TRBV4-1 to TRBJ2-7, with D perhaps being TRBD1 or TRBD2 (5 bases each). The CDR3 totals 17 residues. Germline V lookup: CDR1 MGHRA, CDR2 YSYEKL. Deletions cut 0 bases from V and 5 bases from J, with 20 bases between. CDR3 region: CASSQDHGASGLNEQYF. The CDR3 nucleotides are TGCGCCAGCAGCCAAGATCATGGGGCTTCGGGATTAAACGAGCAGTACTTC.

Many counts were recorded for this clonotype. CDR3 sequence reads: CASSFPLAGGENEQFF. Written as DNA, the CDR3 is TGTGCCAGCAGCTTCCCTTTAGCGGGAGGGGAAAATGAGCAGTTCTTC. The chain employs TRBV7-9 and TRBJ2-1; 11 nucleotides line up with TRBD2. Trimming removed 3 bases from V and 7 bases from J; junction bases left unmatched: 8. Per germline, CDR1 SEHNR and CDR2 FQNEAQ (reference sequence). The CDR3 is made up of 16 amino acids.

This clonotype was counted many times. V gene TRBV11-3 combines with J gene TRBJ2-1; D gene uncertain. The CDR3 covers 13 residues. Germline values: CDR1 SGHNT, CDR2 YENEEA. The V end was cut by 2 bases, the J end by 4 bases, with 6 bases between. The CDR3 DNA sequence: TGTGCCAGCAGCTTATCTAGATACAATGAGCAGTTCTTC. This translates into CASSLSRYNEQFF. Supplemented by reference TRBV11-3 and TRBJ2-1, the full variable domain reads EAGVVQSPRYKIIEKKQPVAFWCNPISGHNTLYWYLQNLGQGPELLIRYENEEAVDDSQLPKDRFSAERLKGVDSTLKIQPAELGDSAVYLCASSLSRYNEQFFGPGTRLTVL.

V and J are TRBV5-1 and TRBJ2-5, with TRBD2 matching over 8 bases. The V segment lost 2 bases and the J segment 3 bases; nucleotides outside the gene matches: 3. In germline, CDR1 is SGHRS, CDR2 YFSETQ. CDR3 length: 14 amino acids. The CDR3 is CASSFQREKETQYF. The CDR3 DNA sequence: TGCGCCAGCAGCTTCCAGCGGGAGAAAGAGACCCAGTACTTC.

This clonotype was detected many times. This chain connects TRBV20-1 to TRBJ1-1; possible D gene TRBD1, 6 bases. The CDR3 contains 12 residues. V dropped 4 bases and J dropped 10 bases, with 16 bases sitting between them. Germline V gene lookup returns CDR1 DFQATT and CDR2 SNEGSKA (reference sequence). CDR3 DNA: TGCAGTGCTATGGGGGCAAGGGAAATAGCTTTCTTT. Translating gives CSAMGAREIAFF.

V is TRBV15 and J is TRBJ1-5; D is possibly TRBD1 (5 bases). Trimming removed 5 bases at V and 5 bases at J, with 10 bases between. Per the germline V gene, CDR1 is LNHNV and CDR2 is YYDKDF (reference sequence). This CDR3 is 13 amino acids long. This chain's CDR3 is CATSGGRDQPQHF. CDR3 nucleotides: TGTGCCACCAGCGGGGGTAGGGATCAGCCCCAGCATTTT.

In this sample, this clonotype turned up a few times. This chain's CDR3 is CSAKGLAVYEQYF. As DNA, the CDR3 is TGCAGTGCTAAGGGACTAGCGGTATACGAGCAGTACTTC. The genes are TRBV20-1 and TRBJ2-7, with TRBD2 identical over 11 bases. Germline V CDR1 and CDR2: DFQATT, SNEGSKA (reference sequence). With V trimmed by 4 bases and J by 4 bases, 3 bases remained unmatched. CDR3 size: 13 residues.

V gene TRBV11-2 combines with J gene TRBJ1-3; D is unresolved. The V gene lost 1 base and the J gene lost 3 bases, with 10 bases spanning the gap. The CDR3 covers 15 residues. Looked up from germline, CDR1 is SGHAT and CDR2 is FQNNGV. CDR3 in amino acids: CASSLVVTIGNTIYF. The CDR3 DNA reads as TGTGCCAGCAGCTTAGTCGTGACAATTGGAAACACCATATATTTT.

About this clonotype itself: The junction shows a germline mismatch at one end, possibly a read error. V gene TRBV7-8 combines with J gene TRBJ2-2; TRBD2 is a possible D gene (5 bases). The V gene's germline CDR1 is SGHVS and CDR2 FQNEAQ. The CDR3 extends over 16 amino acids. Written as DNA, the CDR3 is TGTGCCAGCAGCTTAGGAAGCTTCCTGAACACCGGGGAGCTGGTTTTT. Encoded protein: CASSLGSFLNTGELVF.

Ten or more counts support this clonotype. This rearrangement joins TRBV20-1 to TRBJ2-2; 9 nucleotides match TRBD2. There are 16 residues in the CDR3. The germline V gene encodes CDR1 DFQATT and CDR2 SNEGSKA (reference sequence). Trimming cost V 1 base and J 0 bases; bases outside gene matches: 3. The CDR3 coding sequence is TGCAGTGCTAGAGCTAGCGGGACGGCGAACACCGGGGAGCTGTTTTTT. Translated, it gives CSARASGTANTGELFF.